A selection of T cell receptor beta chains follows, all from one sample in a study of CD8 T cells in ankylosing spondylitis. Using its own MiXCR run on the 5' RACE reads, TCRdb lists one record per CDR3 protein. The sample lists over 450,000 distinct CDR3 sequences; roughly an eighth were seen once. The source material was blood, either unsorted or a sorted T cell fraction (not recorded which). Receptors were obtained from a male donor with ankylosing spondylitis. The conserved cysteine and the conserved F or W are not part of the CDR3 here.

length	J	V	CDR3
11	TRBJ2-3	TRBV19	ASKWTGADTQY
13	TRBJ2-3	TRBV7-2	ASSGRLAGGDTQY
14	TRBJ2-2	TRBV5-1	ASSLGQAANTGELF
12	TRBJ2-1	TRBV5-1	ASSLGTEDNEQF
13	TRBJ2-5	TRBV18	ASSPNTGGIQTQY
14	TRBJ2-3	TRBV24-1	ATSDPFGGNTDTQY
15	TRBJ1-5	TRBV12-3/TRBV12-4	ASSRRWDSTVMTPQH
11	TRBJ1-4	TRBV30	AWKGLDNEKLF
15	TRBJ2-1	TRBV15	ATSRERDRGTYNEQF
13	TRBJ2-3	TRBV6-2/TRBV6-3	ASSLWEAFTDTQY
11	TRBJ1-5	TRBV7-2	ASSLWEHQPQH